Each of the 11 T cell receptor beta chains below was sequenced from the same sample in a study of cytomegalovirus exposure and HLA in healthy donors. Researchers ran the PCR with 60 Vbeta and 13 Jbeta primers. Here immunoSEQ multiplex PCR was the method, and the copy in TCRdb shows in-frame clones only, minus some. The sample includes approximately 120,000 clones, around 81% of them seen just once. Material: PBMCs. These receptor sequences come from a woman in her thirties in good health and CMV-seronegative.

The rearrangement uses TRBV6-1 and TRBJ1-6; the D gene is possibly TRBD1 (6 bases). CDR3 length: 19 residues. V lost 4 bases and J 0 bases, leaving 19 bases between the germline ends. CDR1 and CDR2 (germline): MNHNS, SASEGT. Here the CDR3 DNA reads TGTGCCAGCAGTGCCTACCTATTGCAGGGGAGCTCCTATAATTCACCCCTCCACTTT. It yields the protein CASSAYLLQGSSYNSPLHF.

This chain links TRBV5-4 with TRBJ2-1; maybe TRBD2 (5 bases). Germline-derived CDR1 and CDR2 are SGHNT and YYREEE (reference sequence). The germline V and J ends were trimmed by 0 bases and 10 bases, with 11 bases remaining between them. CDR3 length: 13 residues. CDR3 residues: CASSLEGSDEQFF. CDR3 nucleotides: TGTGCCAGCAGCTTGGAAGGTAGCGACGAGCAGTTCTTC.

The chain uses TRBV15 and TRBJ2-3; 9 bases fit TRBD1. The J segment lost 7 bases and the V segment lost 1 base, leaving 9 bases of the junction unmatched. Germline-derived CDR1 and CDR2 are LNHNV and YYDKDF (reference sequence). This CDR3 has 16 amino acids. CDR3 sequence reads: CATSRASGQGIYTQYF. In DNA form, the CDR3 reads TGTGCCACCAGCAGAGCTTCGGGACAGGGAATTTATACGCAGTATTTT. The full variable domain, completed using reference TRBV15 and TRBJ2-3, is DAMVIQNPRYQVTQFGKPVTLSCSQTLNHNVMYWYQQKSSQAPKLLFHYYDKDFNNEADTPDNFQSRRPNTSFCFLDIRSPGLGDTAMYLCATSRASGQGIYTQYFGPGTRLTVL.

This clone was counted once. The rearrangement uses TRBV11-2 and TRBJ1-1, with a possible D match to TRBD1 (5 bases). Between the trimmed V and J ends, which lost 1 base and 0 bases, there was a span of 12 bases. CDR3 length equals 16 residues. From germline, CDR1 is SGHAT and CDR2 FQNNGV. As DNA, the CDR3 is TGTGCCAGCAGCTTAGGAGGTCAGGGCATGAACACTGAAGCTTTCTTT. Encoded protein: CASSLGGQGMNTEAFF.

The CDR3 DNA reads TGTGCCAGTAGGCGACACGGACAGGGCAGGTCCAGCAATCAGCCCCAGCATTTT. Translation gives CASRRHGQGRSSNQPQHF. This sequence joins TRBV19 and TRBJ1-5, with 8 bases lining up with TRBD1. With V trimmed by 6 bases and J by 1 base, 14 bases remained unmatched. Germline V lookup: CDR1 LNHDA, CDR2 SQIVND (reference sequence). This CDR3 comprises 18 residues.

V is TRBV6-1 and J is TRBJ1-2; the match to TRBD1 covers 11 bases. The CDR3 loop spans 15 amino acids. The ends lost 7 bases at V and 7 bases at J; junction bases unmatched: 11. Per germline, CDR1 MNHNS and CDR2 SASEGT. CDR3 DNA: TGTGCCAGCATGAGGACAGGGGGCTATGGGGCTGGCTACACCTTC. Its translation: CASMRTGGYGAGYTF.

This chain links TRBV7-9 with TRBJ2-5, with D possibly TRBD1 on 6 matching bases. CDR3 size: 14 residues. V was shortened by 1 base and J by 3 bases, with 9 bases between the two germline ends. In germline, CDR1 is SEHNR, CDR2 FQNEAQ (reference sequence). CDR3 DNA: TGTGCCAGCAGCTTAGTAGGGGGAGAAGAGACCCAGTACTTC. Amino acid sequence: CASSLVGGEETQYF.

The chain has TRBV11-3 and TRBJ1-1; possible D gene TRBD1, 6 bases. Deletions cut 4 bases from V and 10 bases from J, with 13 bases between. The germline CDR1 and CDR2 sequences are SGHNT and YENEEA. This CDR3 comprises 12 residues. CDR3 residues: CASSSGQSGAFF. The CDR3 nucleotides are TGTGCCAGCAGCTCTGGACAGAGCGGAGCTTTCTTT. The full variable domain, in which reference TRBV11-3 and TRBJ1-1 provide the parts outside the CDR3, is EAGVVQSPRYKIIEKKQPVAFWCNPISGHNTLYWYLQNLGQGPELLIRYENEEAVDDSQLPKDRFSAERLKGVDSTLKIQPAELGDSAVYLCASSSGQSGAFFGQGTRLTVV.

The chain links TRBV28 to TRBJ1-1; TRBD1 is a possible D gene (6 bases). The CDR3 sequence is 13 residues long. V was clipped by 11 bases and J by 1 base, with 14 bases between them. The V gene's germline CDR1 is MDHEN and CDR2 SYDVKM. CDR3 sequence (DNA): TGTGCCGGTAGACAGGCGAAGAACACTGAAGCTTTCTTT. Translation: CAGRQAKNTEAFF.

For the CDR3, the DNA is TGTGCCAGTAGAGGAGCAACTAATGAAAAACTGTTTTTT. Protein sequence: CASRGATNEKLFF. This chain links TRBV19 with TRBJ1-4; D gene ambiguous. The CDR3 is made up of 13 amino acids. Trimming took off 6 bases at V and 0 bases at J, with 5 bases between the two ends. Germline CDR1 reads LNHDA; CDR2 reads SQIVND (reference sequence).

The chain is built from TRBV19 and TRBJ1-1; 7 nucleotides match TRBD1. The CDR3 runs 19 residues. V shed 5 bases, J shed 1 base, and the junction held 19 bases outside the gene matches. The germline V gene encodes CDR1 LNHDA and CDR2 SQIVND (reference sequence). The CDR3 bases are TGTGCCAGTAGTTCCGCTCCTACAGGGGCCCCGTGGCAGAACACTGAAGCTTTCTTT. Its translation is CASSSAPTGAPWQNTEAFF. Together with reference TRBV19 and TRBJ1-1, the CDR3 gives the full variable domain: DGGITQSPKYLFRKEGQNVTLSCEQNLNHDAMYWYRQDPGQGLRLIYYSQIVNDFQKGDIAEGYSVSREKKESFPLTVTSAQKNPTAFYLCASSSAPTGAPWQNTEAFFGQGTRLTVV.